This T cell receptor beta chain comes out of a study of blood T cells in healthy people across ages. Study-wide results and caveats: Naive CD4+ cell counts and diversity both ran higher in long-lived than in aged donors.

With a J-beta primer mix and a sample-barcoded 5' primer, a second PCR ran about 7 to 11 cycles. Every cDNA was tagged by a template-switch adaptor with 12 random nucleotides. From the 5' RACE reads, TCRdb called clonotypes with MiXCR, one entry per CDR3 protein. The sample contains roughly 1.9 million distinct CDR3 sequences, around 40% of which appear only once. Points on this clonotype: Its target is not known.

Trimming stripped 2 bases from V and 2 bases from J, with 16 bases between. The CDR3 extends over 16 amino acids. Germline assignment: CDR1 LGHNT and CDR2 FRNRAP. J is TRBJ2-7 and V is TRBV12-5; D is unresolved. Input material: blood. The receptor comes from a human donor in good health. The CDR3 nucleotides read TGTGCTAGTGGTTTGCCCCGTTGCGAGGCGGCCTACGAGCAGTACTTC. Translating it yields CASGLPRCEAAYEQYF.